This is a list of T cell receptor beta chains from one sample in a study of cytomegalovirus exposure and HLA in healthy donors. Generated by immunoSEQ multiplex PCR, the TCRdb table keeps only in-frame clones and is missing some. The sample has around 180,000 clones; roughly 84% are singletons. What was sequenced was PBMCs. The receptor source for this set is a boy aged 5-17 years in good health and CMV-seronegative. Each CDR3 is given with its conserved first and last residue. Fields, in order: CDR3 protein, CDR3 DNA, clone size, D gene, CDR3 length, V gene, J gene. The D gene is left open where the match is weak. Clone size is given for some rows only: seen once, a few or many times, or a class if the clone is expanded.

CDR3aa: CSVGGVFSGGRAEAFF
CDR3nt: TGCAGCGTTGGGGGGGTCTTTTCAGGGGGCAGAGCTGAAGCTTTCTTT
abundance: -
d_gene: TRBD1
len: 16
v_gene: TRBV29-1
j_gene: TRBJ1-1

CDR3aa: CASSLGRGSSEAFF
CDR3nt: TGTGCCAGCAGCTTAGGTCGGGGGAGTTCTGAAGCTTTCTTT
abundance: -
d_gene: -
len: 14
v_gene: TRBV11-3
j_gene: TRBJ1-1

CDR3aa: CSVAAGLGSNVRHDYGYTF
CDR3nt: TGCAGCGTTGCCGCGGGTCTGGGCTCCAACGTTCGTCATGACTATGGCTACACCTTC
abundance: -
d_gene: -
len: 19
v_gene: TRBV29-1
j_gene: TRBJ1-2

CDR3aa: CASSLLINNEQYF
CDR3nt: TGCGCCAGCAGCCTGCTAATCAATAACGAGCAGTACTTC
abundance: -
d_gene: -
len: 13
v_gene: TRBV5-1
j_gene: TRBJ2-7

CDR3aa: CASSVTPLNTEAFF
CDR3nt: TGTGCCAGCAGCGTAACTCCCCTGAACACTGAAGCTTTCTTT
abundance: -
d_gene: -
len: 14
v_gene: TRBV9
j_gene: TRBJ1-1

CDR3aa: CAWSRGPEAFF
CDR3nt: TGTGCCTGGAGTCGGGGTCCTGAAGCTTTCTTT
abundance: -
d_gene: -
len: 11
v_gene: TRBV30
j_gene: TRBJ1-1

CDR3aa: CAWSVGTGTYEQYF
CDR3nt: TGTGCCTGGAGTGTGGGGACAGGAACCTACGAGCAGTACTTC
abundance: -
d_gene: TRBD1
len: 14
v_gene: TRBV30
j_gene: TRBJ2-7

CDR3aa: CASSPNRGKGTDTQYF
CDR3nt: TGTGCCAGCAGTCCCAACAGGGGAAAGGGGACAGATACGCAGTATTTT
abundance: -
d_gene: TRBD1
len: 16
v_gene: TRBV6-7
j_gene: TRBJ2-3

CDR3aa: CASSLFRSAGELFF
CDR3nt: TGTGCCAGCAGCCTCTTTCGTTCCGCCGGGGAGCTGTTTTTT
abundance: -
d_gene: -
len: 14
v_gene: TRBV6-5
j_gene: TRBJ2-2

CDR3aa: CATYSGGTGYTF
CDR3nt: TGTGCCACCTACTCGGGGGGTACTGGCTACACCTTC
abundance: -
d_gene: -
len: 12
v_gene: TRBV6-1
j_gene: TRBJ1-2

CDR3aa: CASSYSSRGPYEQYF
CDR3nt: TGTGCCAGCAGTTACTCGAGCAGGGGGCCCTACGAGCAGTACTTC
abundance: -
d_gene: TRBD1
len: 15
v_gene: TRBV6-6
j_gene: TRBJ2-7

CDR3aa: CASSRKPPGLQTGELFF
CDR3nt: TGTGCCAGCAGCCGGAAGCCTCCGGGACTACAAACCGGGGAGCTGTTTTTT
abundance: -
d_gene: TRBD2
len: 17
v_gene: TRBV11-3
j_gene: TRBJ2-2

CDR3aa: CATSRKGASYEQYF
CDR3nt: TGTGCCACCAGCCGAAAGGGGGCCTCCTACGAGCAGTACTTC
abundance: -
d_gene: TRBD1
len: 14
v_gene: TRBV15
j_gene: TRBJ2-7

CDR3aa: CASSLRTGDSFGANVLTF
CDR3nt: TGTGCCAGCAGTCTCCGGACAGGGGACTCTTTTGGGGCCAACGTCCTGACTTTC
abundance: few
d_gene: TRBD1
len: 18
v_gene: TRBV27
j_gene: TRBJ2-6

CDR3aa: CASSRDWAYEQYF
CDR3nt: TGTGCCAGCAGCCGGGACTGGGCCTACGAGCAGTACTTC
abundance: -
d_gene: -
len: 13
v_gene: TRBV5-4
j_gene: TRBJ2-7

CDR3aa: CASSPTDRTVGSTNYGYTF
CDR3nt: TGTGCCAGCAGTCCGACCGACAGGACAGTCGGGTCTACTAACTATGGCTACACCTTC
abundance: -
d_gene: -
len: 19
v_gene: TRBV27
j_gene: TRBJ1-2

CDR3aa: CATSRHRGSNGHEQYF
CDR3nt: TGTGCCACCAGCAGGCACAGGGGGTCGAACGGCCACGAGCAGTACTTC
abundance: -
d_gene: TRBD1
len: 16
v_gene: TRBV15
j_gene: TRBJ2-7

CDR3aa: CASSGARSGQSYEQYF
CDR3nt: TGTGCCAGCAGTGGGGCCCGATCGGGACAGAGCTACGAGCAGTACTTC
abundance: few
d_gene: TRBD1
len: 16
v_gene: TRBV6-1
j_gene: TRBJ2-7

CDR3aa: CASSLSPRVNTEAFF
CDR3nt: TGTGCCAGCAGCTTGAGCCCGAGGGTGAACACTGAAGCTTTCTTT
abundance: -
d_gene: -
len: 15
v_gene: TRBV5-8
j_gene: TRBJ1-1

CDR3aa: CASRAKRGGRDSEQFF
CDR3nt: TGTGCCAGCAGAGCAAAGCGGGGGGGCCGGGATAGTGAGCAGTTCTTC
abundance: -
d_gene: TRBD2
len: 16
v_gene: TRBV11-2
j_gene: TRBJ2-1

CDR3aa: CAWSVYKRYGYTF
CDR3nt: TGTGCCTGGAGTGTCTATAAACGCTATGGCTACACCTTC
abundance: -
d_gene: -
len: 13
v_gene: TRBV30
j_gene: TRBJ1-2

CDR3aa: CASRADSNTEAFF
CDR3nt: TGTGCCAGCAGAGCCGACAGCAACACTGAAGCTTTCTTT
abundance: -
d_gene: -
len: 13
v_gene: TRBV9
j_gene: TRBJ1-1

CDR3aa: CASSVAGTSGETQYF
CDR3nt: TGTGCCAGCAGCGTAGCCGGGACTAGCGGCGAGACCCAGTACTTC
abundance: -
d_gene: TRBD2
len: 15
v_gene: TRBV9
j_gene: TRBJ2-5

CDR3aa: CASIPPGGVRANYGYTF
CDR3nt: TGTGCCAGTATACCCCCCGGAGGGGTAAGGGCTAACTATGGCTACACCTTC
abundance: once
d_gene: -
len: 17
v_gene: TRBV19
j_gene: TRBJ1-2

CDR3aa: CASGRWGQGCGYTF
CDR3nt: TGTGCCAGCGGTCGTTGGGGACAGGGCTGTGGCTACACCTTC
abundance: -
d_gene: TRBD1
len: 14
v_gene: TRBV9
j_gene: TRBJ1-2

CDR3aa: CASKDRDSAYGYTF
CDR3nt: TGTGCCAGCAAAGACAGAGACAGCGCCTATGGCTACACCTTC
abundance: -
d_gene: -
len: 14
v_gene: TRBV27
j_gene: TRBJ1-2

CDR3aa: CASSPQASRAYEQYF
CDR3nt: TGTGCCAGCAGTCCACAGGCTTCAAGGGCCTACGAGCAGTACTTC
abundance: -
d_gene: -
len: 15
v_gene: TRBV27
j_gene: TRBJ2-7

CDR3aa: CAWGGVRAEAFF
CDR3nt: TGTGCCTGGGGGGGGGTGAGGGCTGAAGCTTTCTTT
abundance: -
d_gene: -
len: 12
v_gene: TRBV30
j_gene: TRBJ1-1

CDR3aa: CASSQVDSGQLYGYTF
CDR3nt: TGCGCCAGCAGCCAAGTTGACTCGGGACAGCTCTATGGCTACACCTTC
abundance: -
d_gene: TRBD1
len: 16
v_gene: TRBV4-1
j_gene: TRBJ1-2

CDR3aa: CASSFQVGNTIYF
CDR3nt: TGTGCCAGCAGCTTTCAGGTGGGAAACACCATATATTTT
abundance: -
d_gene: -
len: 13
v_gene: TRBV5-4
j_gene: TRBJ1-3

CDR3aa: CASSSGLVVSDTQYF
CDR3nt: TGCGCCAGCAGCTCGGGACTAGTAGTATCAGATACGCAGTATTTT
abundance: -
d_gene: TRBD2
len: 15
v_gene: TRBV5-1
j_gene: TRBJ2-3

CDR3aa: CASSSGQGLGEQYF
CDR3nt: TGCGCCAGCAGCAGCGGACAGGGATTGGGAGAGCAGTACTTC
abundance: few
d_gene: TRBD1
len: 14
v_gene: TRBV5-1
j_gene: TRBJ2-5

CDR3aa: CASSQTAGGTNEKLFF
CDR3nt: TGCGCCAGCAGCCAAACGGCGGGGGGTACTAATGAAAAACTGTTTTTT
abundance: once
d_gene: -
len: 16
v_gene: TRBV4-1
j_gene: TRBJ1-4

CDR3aa: CSVEGPTTGSYTGELFF
CDR3nt: TGCAGCGTTGAAGGCCCGACGACAGGGAGTTACACCGGGGAGCTGTTTTTT
abundance: -
d_gene: TRBD1
len: 17
v_gene: TRBV29-1
j_gene: TRBJ2-2

CDR3aa: CASSVSGGNQPQHF
CDR3nt: TGTGCCAGCAGCGTATCAGGGGGCAATCAGCCCCAGCATTTT
abundance: -
d_gene: -
len: 14
v_gene: TRBV9
j_gene: TRBJ1-5

CDR3aa: CASSAGTSSYNEQFF
CDR3nt: TGTGCCAGTAGCGCCGGGACAAGCTCCTACAATGAGCAGTTCTTC
abundance: -
d_gene: -
len: 15
v_gene: TRBV19
j_gene: TRBJ2-1

CDR3aa: CASSRTVDEKLFF
CDR3nt: TGTGCCAGCAGTCGTACAGTAGATGAAAAACTGTTTTTT
abundance: few
d_gene: -
len: 13
v_gene: TRBV6-5
j_gene: TRBJ1-4

CDR3aa: CASSEAFPTYSNQPQHF
CDR3nt: TGTGCCAGCAGTGAAGCATTTCCGACATATAGCAATCAGCCCCAGCATTTT
abundance: -
d_gene: -
len: 17
v_gene: TRBV6-1
j_gene: TRBJ1-5

CDR3aa: CASSFAGQNYGYTF
CDR3nt: TGTGCCAGCAGTTTTGCGGGACAGAACTATGGCTACACCTTC
abundance: -
d_gene: TRBD1
len: 14
v_gene: TRBV27
j_gene: TRBJ1-2

CDR3aa: CASSVETSGSNEQFF
CDR3nt: TGTGCCAGCAGCGTAGAAACTAGCGGGAGCAATGAGCAGTTCTTC
abundance: -
d_gene: TRBD2
len: 15
v_gene: TRBV9
j_gene: TRBJ2-1

CDR3aa: CATSIGPVAGGSGELFF
CDR3nt: TGCGCCACCTCCATCGGCCCCGTCGCGGGGGGTTCCGGGGAGCTGTTTTTT
abundance: -
d_gene: TRBD2
len: 17
v_gene: TRBV5-1
j_gene: TRBJ2-2

CDR3aa: CASSIGGAVGNTIYF
CDR3nt: TGTGCCAGTAGTATCGGGGGGGCTGTTGGAAACACCATATATTTT
abundance: few
d_gene: -
len: 15
v_gene: TRBV19
j_gene: TRBJ1-3

CDR3aa: CASSYGTSNQPQHF
CDR3nt: TGTGCCAGCAGCTACGGGACATCAAATCAGCCCCAGCATTTT
abundance: few
d_gene: -
len: 14
v_gene: TRBV5-6
j_gene: TRBJ1-5